A selection of T cell receptor beta chains follows, all from one sample in a study of T cells in localized non-small cell lung cancer. Measured with immunoSEQ multiplex PCR; TCRdb has only the in-frame clones, and not every one. The sample contains roughly 2,700 clones, 25% to 35% of which appear only once. Sequences were derived from lung tumor tissue, sampled before any cancer treatment. The source is a female donor at least 60 years old with stage II squamous cell lung carcinoma. CDR3s include the opening cysteine and the closing phenylalanine or tryptophan. Each record gives: J gene, clone size, V gene, D gene, CDR3 DNA, CDR3 protein. The D gene is left open where the match is weak. Clone size is stated in some rows and not others, as once, few, many or a class when expanded.

TRBJ2-7 few TRBV28 TRBD1 TGTGCCAGCAGTCGACAGGGAGAAACCTACGAGCAGTACTTC CASSRQGETYEQYF
TRBJ2-7 medium-sized TRBV7-2 - TGTGCCAGCAGCTCCTTGGATTCCTACGAGCAGTACTTC CASSSLDSYEQYF
TRBJ1-2 large TRBV6-8 TRBD1 TGTGCCAGCAGGGCAGGGGGCCACTATGGCTACACCTTC CASRAGGHYGYTF
TRBJ2-7 - TRBV11-3 TRBD2 TGTGCCAGCAGCCTCGGACTAGCAGTTTACGAGCAGTACTTC CASSLGLAVYEQYF
TRBJ2-7 - TRBV5-1 TRBD1 TGCGCCAGCAGCGCCGGGACAGGGGCATCCGAGCAGTACTTC CASSAGTGASEQYF
TRBJ2-1 few TRBV6-7 TRBD1 TGTGCCAGCAGGCGTACCGGACAGGGGCCGATAGATGAGCAGTTCTTC CASRRTGQGPIDEQFF
TRBJ1-1 large TRBV9 - TGTGCCAGCAGCTTACTCGGGACTGAAGCTTTCTTT CASSLLGTEAFF
TRBJ1-1 - TRBV19 - TGTGCCAGCCAGGCGGGGGGGAACACTGAAGCTTTCTTT CASQAGGNTEAFF
TRBJ2-7 - TRBV5-1 - TGCGCCAGCAGCCCGGGGAGAGCAGGTTACGAGCAGTACTTC CASSPGRAGYEQYF
TRBJ1-1 large TRBV19 - TGTGCCAGTAGTATCATGAGGGTGAGGGGGACTGAAGCTTTCTTT CASSIMRVRGTEAFF
TRBJ2-1 - TRBV18 - TGTGCCAGCTCACCCGACTGGGGAGGCAATGAGCAGTTCTTC CASSPDWGGNEQFF
TRBJ2-1 few TRBV6-8 - TGTGCCAGCAAAAAGGGAACCGGGGGCTATGAGCAGTTCTTC CASKKGTGGYEQFF
TRBJ2-1 - TRBV7-6 TRBD1 TGTGCCAGCAGCTTATTGGGACAGACCAATGAGCAGTTCTTC CASSLLGQTNEQFF
TRBJ2-2 few TRBV19 TRBD2 TGTGCCAGTAGTGTGGGACTAGCGAGCACCGGGGAGCTGTTTTTT CASSVGLASTGELFF
TRBJ1-1 few TRBV23-1 TRBD1 TGCGCCAGCAGTCGTTCGCGGGACAGGGGCGTTAAAGCTTTCTTT CASSRSRDRGVKAFF
TRBJ1-1 few TRBV30 - TGTGCCTGGACAATGGTCGTGATGAACACTGAAGCTTTCTTT CAWTMVVMNTEAFF
TRBJ1-2 - TRBV6-8 - TGTGCCAGCAGTTACTCGGGGTACTATGGCTACACCTTC CASSYSGYYGYTF